These 14 T cell receptor beta chains were sequenced from one sample in a study of cytomegalovirus exposure and HLA in healthy donors. Use of 60 Vbeta and 13 Jbeta primers characterized the PCR. Produced via immunoSEQ multiplex PCR; TCRdb's table is partial and in-frame only. The sample lists approximately 110,000 clones; 75% to 80% were seen once. The sample taken for sequencing was PBMCs. These receptors were collected from a man between 40 and 49 years old in good health and CMV-seronegative.

The chain joins TRBV7-8 to TRBJ2-5, with D tentatively TRBD1 (5 bases). V shed 5 bases and J shed 2 bases, with 18 bases lying between them. The CDR3 has 16 residues. The germline V gene encodes CDR1 SGHVS and CDR2 FQNEAQ. CDR3: CASSPVVGRQQETQYF. CDR3 coding DNA: TGTGCCAGCAGCCCAGTAGTGGGGCGTCAGCAAGAGACCCAGTACTTC.

There are a few counts of this clone. The J gene is TRBJ1-2, the V gene TRBV7-2, with 7 bases identical to TRBD1. Germline values: CDR1 SGHTA, CDR2 FQGNSA. The CDR3 runs 15 residues. Trimming at V came to 5 bases and at J to 8 bases, leaving 14 bases not matched to a gene. The CDR3 is CASSPGQVSIRGYTF. CDR3 nucleotides: TGTGCCAGCAGCCCAGGACAGGTTTCGATTCGGGGCTACACCTTC.

The V gene is TRBV7-3, the J gene TRBJ2-1; 9 nucleotides match TRBD2. Trimming took 5 bases from V and 2 from J; bases not matched to a gene: 4. There are 15 residues in the CDR3. Germline V gene lookup returns CDR1 SGHTA and CDR2 FQGTGA. The CDR3 here is CASSPAGGPYNEQFF. As DNA, the CDR3 is TGTGCCAGCAGCCCTGCGGGGGGGCCCTACAATGAGCAGTTCTTC. The whole variable domain, remainder taken from reference TRBV7-3 and TRBJ2-1, is GAGVSQTPSNKVTEKGKYVELRCDPISGHTALYWYRQSLGQGPEFLIYFQGTGAADDSGLPNDRFFAVRPEGSVSTLKIQRTERGDSAVYLCASSPAGGPYNEQFFGPGTRLTVL.

The genes are TRBV6-1 and TRBJ2-7, with 8 bases matching TRBD2. CDR1 MNHNS and CDR2 SASEGT come from the germline V gene. This CDR3 has 14 amino acids. Losses at the gene ends were 6 bases for V and 3 bases for J; bases not matched to a gene: 7. The CDR3 bases are TGTGCCAGCAGCCCGGGACTAGGAAACTACGAGCAGTACTTC. As protein: CASSPGLGNYEQYF.

This chain uses TRBV4-1 with TRBJ2-2, with unresolved D. CDR1 is MGHRA and CDR2 is YSYEKL in the germline V gene. The CDR3 length is 13 residues. The V and J ends lost 4 bases and 6 bases respectively, with 9 bases between them. The CDR3 DNA reads TGCGCCAGCAGCCCCCTGTCGTCCGGGGAGCTGTTTTTT. Translating it yields CASSPLSSGELFF.

Note on this clone: At one end, the junction sequence differs from germline, possibly due to a read error. The chain couples TRBV7-7 to TRBJ2-3, with D perhaps TRBD1 (7 bases). The CDR3 is 14 amino acids. CDR1 SSHAT and CDR2 FNYEAQ come from the germline V gene (reference sequence). CDR3 DNA sequence: TGTGCTAGCAGCGCGGGACAGATTACAGATACGCAGTATTTT. This gives the protein CASSAGQITDTQYF. Based on the CDR3 plus reference TRBV7-7 and TRBJ2-3, the full variable domain is GAGVSQSPRYKVTKRGQDVTLRCDPISSHATLYWYQQALGQGPEFLTYFNYEAQPDKSGLPSDRFSAERPEGSISTLTIQRTEQRDSAMYRCASSAGQITDTQYFGPGTRLTVL.

This sequence joins TRBV4-3 and TRBJ2-7; 8 bases line up with TRBD1. Trimming cost V 0 bases and J 4 bases; bases outside gene matches: 8. There are 16 residues in the CDR3. Germline V gene data show CDR1 as LGHNA and CDR2 as YSLEER. The CDR3 spells CASSQEIGTGSYEQYF. Written as DNA, the CDR3 is TGCGCCAGCAGCCAAGAAATAGGGACAGGCTCTTACGAGCAGTACTTC.

The CDR3 sequence: CASSVVPRGSGNTIYF. The CDR3 nucleotides are TGTGCCAGCAGCGTAGTCCCCAGAGGAAGCGGAAACACCATATATTTT. The V gene is TRBV9, the J gene TRBJ1-3; D ambiguous. The length of the CDR3 is 16 residues. The V end was cut by 0 bases, the J end by 4 bases, with 14 bases between. Germline V gives CDR1 SGDLS, CDR2 YYNGEE.

V and J are TRBV18 and TRBJ2-7; no definite D call. With 2 bases removed from V and 3 bases from J, the gap between germline ends came to 8 bases. Germline V gene sequence: CDR1 KGHSH, CDR2 LQKENI. The CDR3 covers 13 residues. The CDR3 reads CASSPNPIYEQYF. CDR3 nucleotides: TGTGCCAGCTCACCAAACCCTATCTACGAGCAGTACTTC.

A few counts support this clone. The gene calls are TRBV15 and TRBJ1-5; perhaps TRBD1 as D (6 bases). Germline assignment: CDR1 LNHNV and CDR2 YYDKDF (reference sequence). This CDR3 has 17 residues. Trimming took 0 bases from V and 2 from J, leaving 14 bases between them. The CDR3, as DNA: TGTGCCACCAGCAGAGATGGGCAACCAGGGGGCAATCAGCCCCAGCATTTT. It yields the protein CATSRDGQPGGNQPQHF.

The gene calls are TRBV6-1 and TRBJ2-5; TRBD2 matches 10 bases. The CDR3 consists of 15 residues. The J segment lost 5 bases and the V segment lost 4 bases, leaving 7 bases of the junction unmatched. CDR1 and CDR2 (germline): MNHNS, SASEGT. In DNA, the CDR3 is TGTGCCAGCAGTGGGGCTAGCGGGGGTAGTGAGACCCAGTACTTC. It translates to CASSGASGGSETQYF.

This clone was counted only a few times. This CDR3 is also generated by other DNA sequences in the sample. The chain links TRBV5-1 to TRBJ2-7; D is perhaps TRBD1 (6 bases). The germline V gene has CDR1 SGHRS and CDR2 YFSETQ. Trimming cost V 5 bases and J 1 base, with 10 bases left between them. The CDR3 contains 13 residues. The CDR3 sequence: CASSTDSSYEQYF. As DNA, the CDR3 is TGCGCCAGCAGTACGGACAGTTCCTACGAGCAGTACTTC.

This rearrangement joins TRBV6-1 to TRBJ2-7, with 8 bases fitting TRBD1. The CDR3 is 13 amino acids. The trim removed 8 bases at V and 3 bases at J, leaving 6 bases unmatched. CDR1 MNHNS and CDR2 SASEGT come from the germline V gene. The CDR3 spells CASPGGGVYEQYF. The CDR3 bases are TGTGCCAGCCCAGGGGGCGGGGTCTACGAGCAGTACTTC.

Turning to this clone: The same CDR3 arises from other DNA sequences in this sample as well. The gene calls are TRBV5-1 and TRBJ1-2; D call uncertain. This CDR3 is built from 13 residues. V was clipped by 0 bases and J by 8 bases, with 11 bases between them. CDR1 is SGHRS, CDR2 YFSETQ, per germline. The CDR3 DNA reads TGCGCCAGCAGCTTGGGCGAGGGCCGGGGCTACACCTTC. Encoded protein: CASSLGEGRGYTF. Full variable domain (missing parts from reference TRBV5-1 and TRBJ1-2): KAGVTQTPRYLIKTRGQQVTLSCSPISGHRSVSWYQQTPGQGLQFLFEYFSETQRNKGNFPGRFSGRQFSNSRSEMNVSTLELGDSALYLCASSLGEGRGYTFGSGTRLTVV.